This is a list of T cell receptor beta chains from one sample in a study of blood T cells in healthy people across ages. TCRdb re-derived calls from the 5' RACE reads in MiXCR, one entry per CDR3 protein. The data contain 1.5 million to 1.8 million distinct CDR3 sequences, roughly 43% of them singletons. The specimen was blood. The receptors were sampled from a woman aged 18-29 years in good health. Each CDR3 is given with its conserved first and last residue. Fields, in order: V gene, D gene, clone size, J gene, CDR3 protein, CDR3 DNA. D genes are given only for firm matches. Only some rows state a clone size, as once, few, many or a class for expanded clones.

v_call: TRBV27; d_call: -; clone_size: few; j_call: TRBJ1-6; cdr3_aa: CASSLDFPRSSYNSPLHF; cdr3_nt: TGTGCCAGCAGTTTAGACTTCCCGAGGAGCTCCTATAATTCACCCCTCCACTTT
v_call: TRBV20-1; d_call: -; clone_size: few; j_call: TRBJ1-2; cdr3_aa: CSARETGRGYTF; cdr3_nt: TGCAGTGCTAGAGAGACAGGTCGTGGCTACACCTTC
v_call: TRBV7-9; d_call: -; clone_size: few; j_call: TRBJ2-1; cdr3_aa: CASSLIGEFF; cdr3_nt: TGTGCCAGCAGTTTGATAGGAGAGTTCTTC
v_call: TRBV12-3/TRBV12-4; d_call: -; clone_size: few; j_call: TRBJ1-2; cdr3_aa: CAKATGTPVGGYTF; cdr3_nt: TGTGCCAAAGCTACAGGGACTCCGGTGGGGGGCTACACCTTC
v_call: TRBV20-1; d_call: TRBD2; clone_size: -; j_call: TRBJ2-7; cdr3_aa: CSARDLELAGVSYEQYF; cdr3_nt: TGCAGTGCTAGAGATCTGGAACTAGCGGGGGTATCCTACGAGCAGTACTTC
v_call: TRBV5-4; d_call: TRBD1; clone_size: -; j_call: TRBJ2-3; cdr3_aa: CASKMTGGPDTQYF; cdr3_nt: TGTGCCAGCAAGATGACAGGGGGCCCAGATACGCAGTATTTT
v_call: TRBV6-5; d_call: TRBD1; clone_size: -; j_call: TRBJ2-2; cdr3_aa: CASSPGTGSTGELFF; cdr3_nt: TGTGCCAGCAGCCCCGGGACAGGGAGTACCGGGGAGCTGTTTTTT
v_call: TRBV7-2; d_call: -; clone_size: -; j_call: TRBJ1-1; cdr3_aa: CASSLGLGRATEAFF; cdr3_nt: TGTGCCAGCAGCTTAGGTCTGGGAAGGGCCACTGAAGCTTTCTTT
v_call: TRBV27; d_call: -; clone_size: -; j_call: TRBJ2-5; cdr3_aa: CASREAFGVETQYF; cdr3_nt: TGTGCCAGCAGGGAGGCTTTTGGAGTGGAGACCCAGTACTTC
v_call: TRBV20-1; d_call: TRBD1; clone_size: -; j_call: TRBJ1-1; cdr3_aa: CSARDRTGPSEAFF; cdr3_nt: TGCAGTGCTAGGGACAGGACGGGTCCCTCTGAAGCTTTCTTT
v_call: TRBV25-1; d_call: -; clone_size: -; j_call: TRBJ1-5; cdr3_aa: CATSQGPAWQPQHF; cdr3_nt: TGTGCCACCTCCCAGGGACCAGCATGGCAGCCTCAGCATTTT
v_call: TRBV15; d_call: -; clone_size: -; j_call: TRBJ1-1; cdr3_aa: CATSRDRQAMNTEAFF; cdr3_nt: TGTGCCACCAGCAGAGACAGACAGGCCATGAACACTGAAGCTTTCTTT
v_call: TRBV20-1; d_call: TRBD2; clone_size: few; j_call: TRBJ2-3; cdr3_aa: CIPKAPVSGNSDTQYF; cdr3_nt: TGCATCCCCAAGGCCCCGGTTAGCGGGAACTCTGATACGCAGTATTTT
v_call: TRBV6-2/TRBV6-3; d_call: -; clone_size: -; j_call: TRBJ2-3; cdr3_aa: CASISRDSTDTQYF; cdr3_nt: TGTGCCAGCATTTCCCGGGACTCCACAGATACGCAGTATTTT
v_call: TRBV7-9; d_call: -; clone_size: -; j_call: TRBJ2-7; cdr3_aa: CASATDRSSYEQYF; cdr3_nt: TGTGCCAGCGCGACGGACAGAAGCTCCTACGAGCAGTACTTC
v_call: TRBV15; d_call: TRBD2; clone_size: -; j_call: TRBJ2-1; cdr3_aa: CATSRVSPTSGDRRNEQFF; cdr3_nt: TGTGCCACCAGCAGAGTTTCCCCGACTAGCGGGGACCGGAGGAATGAGCAGTTCTTC
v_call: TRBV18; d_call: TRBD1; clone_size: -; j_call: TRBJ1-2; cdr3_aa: CASSRDRGRWNYGYTF; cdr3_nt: TGTGCCAGCTCACGGGACAGGGGGCGATGGAACTATGGCTACACCTTC
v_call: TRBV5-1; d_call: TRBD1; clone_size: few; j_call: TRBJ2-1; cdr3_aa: CASHGQAPYNEQFF; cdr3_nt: TGCGCCAGTCATGGACAGGCCCCCTACAATGAGCAGTTCTTC
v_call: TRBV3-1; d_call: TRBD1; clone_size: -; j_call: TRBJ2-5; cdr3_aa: CASSQDQQGVETQYF; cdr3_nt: TGTGCCAGCAGCCAAGATCAACAGGGGGTGGAGACCCAGTACTTC
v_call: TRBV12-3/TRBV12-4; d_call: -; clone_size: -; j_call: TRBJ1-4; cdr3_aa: CASSSTETNERLFF; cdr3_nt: TGTGCCAGCAGTTCGACAGAGACGAATGAAAGACTGTTTTTT
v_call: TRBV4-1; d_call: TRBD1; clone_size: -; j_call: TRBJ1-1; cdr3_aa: CANSQVYRGTEAFF; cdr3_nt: TGCGCCAACAGCCAAGTTTACAGGGGGACTGAAGCTTTCTTT
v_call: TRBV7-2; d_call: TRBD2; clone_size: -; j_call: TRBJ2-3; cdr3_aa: CASGTLAGQSDTQYF; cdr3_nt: TGTGCCAGCGGAACTCTAGCGGGACAGTCAGATACGCAGTATTTT
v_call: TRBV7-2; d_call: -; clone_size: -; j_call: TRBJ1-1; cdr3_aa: CASGHWGAGTEAFF; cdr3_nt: TGTGCCAGCGGCCATTGGGGGGCTGGCACTGAAGCTTTCTTT
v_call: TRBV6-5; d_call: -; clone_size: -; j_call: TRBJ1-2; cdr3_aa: CASSYEEDSLYGYTF; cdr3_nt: TGTGCCAGCAGTTACGAAGAGGACAGCCTCTATGGCTACACCTTC
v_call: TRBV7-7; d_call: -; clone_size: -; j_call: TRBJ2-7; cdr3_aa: CASSLTGIYEEQYF; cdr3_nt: TGTGCTAGCAGCTTGACGGGGATCTACGAGGAGCAGTACTTC
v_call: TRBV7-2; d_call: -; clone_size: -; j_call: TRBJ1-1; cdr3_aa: CASSLARARMNTEAFF; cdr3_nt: TGTGCCAGCAGCTTAGCGCGTGCACGGATGAACACTGAAGCTTTCTTT
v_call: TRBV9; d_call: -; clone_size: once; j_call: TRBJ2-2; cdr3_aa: CASSVGAGTTNTGELFF; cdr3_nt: TGTGCCAGCAGCGTAGGAGCCGGGACAACGAACACCGGGGAGCTGTTTTTT
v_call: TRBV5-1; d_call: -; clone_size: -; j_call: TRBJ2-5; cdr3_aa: CASSLAGPPQETQYF; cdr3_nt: TGCGCCAGCAGCTTGGCCGGGCCCCCCCAAGAGACCCAGTACTTC
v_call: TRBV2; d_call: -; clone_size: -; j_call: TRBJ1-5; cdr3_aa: CARSDVLMRQPQHF; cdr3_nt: TGTGCCCGCAGTGATGTCTTGATGAGGCAGCCCCAGCATTTT
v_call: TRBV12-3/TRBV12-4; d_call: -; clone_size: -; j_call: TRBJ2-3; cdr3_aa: CASASIADTQYF; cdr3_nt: TGTGCCAGCGCCTCCATCGCAGATACGCAGTATTTT
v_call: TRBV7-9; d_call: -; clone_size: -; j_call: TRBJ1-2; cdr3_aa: CASSLLAGYTF; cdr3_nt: TGTGCCAGCAGCTTACTCGCTGGCTACACCTTC
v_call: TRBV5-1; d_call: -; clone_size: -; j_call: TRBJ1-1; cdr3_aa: CASSSNTGYTEAFF; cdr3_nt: TGCGCCAGCAGCTCCAACACAGGGTACACTGAAGCTTTCTTT
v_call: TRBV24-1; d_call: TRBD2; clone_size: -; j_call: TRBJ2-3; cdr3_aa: CATSDSKRGFLSDTQYF; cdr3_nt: TGTGCCACCAGTGATTCAAAGCGGGGGTTCCTCTCAGATACGCAGTATTTT
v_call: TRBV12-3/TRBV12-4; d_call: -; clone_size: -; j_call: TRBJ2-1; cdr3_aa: CASSRLVSSYNEQFF; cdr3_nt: TGTGCCAGCAGTCGCCTGGTGAGCTCCTACAATGAGCAGTTCTTC
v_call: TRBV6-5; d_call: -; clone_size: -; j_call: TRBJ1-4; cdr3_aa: CASSNRDDEKLFF; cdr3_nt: TGTGCCAGCAGCAACAGGGACGACGAAAAACTGTTTTTT
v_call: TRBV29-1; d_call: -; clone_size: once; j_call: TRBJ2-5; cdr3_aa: CSVEGRFETQYF; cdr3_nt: TGCAGCGTTGAAGGGCGGTTTGAGACCCAGTACTTC
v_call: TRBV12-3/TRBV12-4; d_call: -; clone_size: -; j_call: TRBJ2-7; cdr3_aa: CASQGGAQDEQYF; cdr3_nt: TGTGCCAGCCAAGGAGGGGCACAGGACGAGCAGTACTTC
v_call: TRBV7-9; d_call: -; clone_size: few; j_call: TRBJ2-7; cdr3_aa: CASCLLGVSYNEQYF; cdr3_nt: TGTGCCAGCTGCCTCCTTGGCGTCTCCTACAATGAGCAGTACTTC
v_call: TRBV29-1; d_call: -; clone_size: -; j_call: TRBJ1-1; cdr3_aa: CSVDVGGTRGIAFF; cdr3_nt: TGCAGCGTTGATGTGGGCGGGACTCGGGGAATAGCTTTCTTT
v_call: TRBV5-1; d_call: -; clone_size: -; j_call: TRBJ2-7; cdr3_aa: CASSLRWNNNEQYF; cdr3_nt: TGCGCCAGCAGCTTAAGGTGGAATAACAATGAGCAGTACTTC
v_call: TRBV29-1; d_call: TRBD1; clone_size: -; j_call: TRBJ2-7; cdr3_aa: CSVPGGNYEQYF; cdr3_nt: TGCAGCGTTCCAGGGGGTAACTACGAGCAGTACTTC
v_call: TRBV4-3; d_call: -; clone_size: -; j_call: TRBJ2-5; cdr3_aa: CASSQRDGEETQYF; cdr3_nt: TGCGCCAGCAGCCAACGGGACGGAGAAGAGACCCAGTACTTC
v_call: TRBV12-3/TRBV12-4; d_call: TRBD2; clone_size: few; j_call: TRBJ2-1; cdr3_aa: CASSAGTRGEQFF; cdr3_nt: TGTGCCAGCAGTGCTGGGACTAGAGGCGAGCAGTTCTTC
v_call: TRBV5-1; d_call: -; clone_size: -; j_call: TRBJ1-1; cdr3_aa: CASSLDKRHEAFF; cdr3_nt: TGCGCCAGCAGCTTGGATAAGCGTCATGAAGCTTTCTTT
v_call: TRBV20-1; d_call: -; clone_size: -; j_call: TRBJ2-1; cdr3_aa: CSATNGITGSNEQFF; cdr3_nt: TGCAGTGCAACCAATGGGATAACAGGGAGCAATGAGCAGTTCTTC
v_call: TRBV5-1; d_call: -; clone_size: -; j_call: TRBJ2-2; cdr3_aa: CASSFILAGDTGELFF; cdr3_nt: TGCGCCAGCAGCTTCATTTTGGCCGGGGACACCGGGGAGCTGTTTTTT
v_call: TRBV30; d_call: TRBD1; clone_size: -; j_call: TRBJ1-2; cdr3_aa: CAWSGTAYGYTF; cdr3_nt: TGTGCCTGGAGCGGGACAGCATATGGCTACACCTTC
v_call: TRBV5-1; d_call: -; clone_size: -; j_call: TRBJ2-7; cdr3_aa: CASSLLSLEYEQYF; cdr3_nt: TGCGCCAGCAGCTTGCTCTCCCTGGAGTACGAGCAGTACTTC
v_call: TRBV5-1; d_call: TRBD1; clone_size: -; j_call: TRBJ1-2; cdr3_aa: CASSWQTGNYGYTF; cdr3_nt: TGCGCCAGCAGCTGGCAGACAGGGAACTATGGCTACACCTTC
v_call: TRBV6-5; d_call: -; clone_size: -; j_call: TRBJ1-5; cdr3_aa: CASSQGTYSNQPQHF; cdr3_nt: TGTGCCAGCAGTCAGGGAACGTATAGCAATCAGCCCCAGCATTTT
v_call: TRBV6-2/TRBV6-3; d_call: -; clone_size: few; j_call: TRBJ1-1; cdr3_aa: CASSIQTGNTEAFF; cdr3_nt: TGTGCCAGCAGCATACAGACGGGGAACACTGAAGCTTTCTTT
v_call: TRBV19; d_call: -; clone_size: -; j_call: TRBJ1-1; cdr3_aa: CASSSPHRMNTEAFF; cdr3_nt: TGTGCCAGTAGTTCGCCTCACCGCATGAACACTGAAGCTTTCTTT
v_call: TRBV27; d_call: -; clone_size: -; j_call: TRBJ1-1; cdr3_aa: CASRDPNTEAFF; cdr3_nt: TGTGCCAGCAGGGACCCTAACACTGAAGCTTTCTTT
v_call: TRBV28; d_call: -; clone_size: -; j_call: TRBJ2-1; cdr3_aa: CASSLYGLDEQFF; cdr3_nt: TGTGCCAGCAGTTTATACGGGTTGGATGAGCAGTTCTTC